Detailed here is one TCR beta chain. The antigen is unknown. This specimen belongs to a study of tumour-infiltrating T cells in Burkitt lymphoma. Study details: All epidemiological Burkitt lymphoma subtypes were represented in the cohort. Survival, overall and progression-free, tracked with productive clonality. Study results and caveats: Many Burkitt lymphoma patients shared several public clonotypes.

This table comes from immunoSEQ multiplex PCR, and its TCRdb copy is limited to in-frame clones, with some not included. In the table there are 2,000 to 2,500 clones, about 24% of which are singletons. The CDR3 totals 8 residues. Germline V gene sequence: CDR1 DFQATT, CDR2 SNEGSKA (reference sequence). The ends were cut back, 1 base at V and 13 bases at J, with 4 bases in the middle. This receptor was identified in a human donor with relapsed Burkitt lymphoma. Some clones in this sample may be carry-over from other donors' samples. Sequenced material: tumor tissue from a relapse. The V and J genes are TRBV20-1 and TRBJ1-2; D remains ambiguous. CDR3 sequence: CSARGATF. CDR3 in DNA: TGCAGTGCTAGAGGGGCCACCTTC.